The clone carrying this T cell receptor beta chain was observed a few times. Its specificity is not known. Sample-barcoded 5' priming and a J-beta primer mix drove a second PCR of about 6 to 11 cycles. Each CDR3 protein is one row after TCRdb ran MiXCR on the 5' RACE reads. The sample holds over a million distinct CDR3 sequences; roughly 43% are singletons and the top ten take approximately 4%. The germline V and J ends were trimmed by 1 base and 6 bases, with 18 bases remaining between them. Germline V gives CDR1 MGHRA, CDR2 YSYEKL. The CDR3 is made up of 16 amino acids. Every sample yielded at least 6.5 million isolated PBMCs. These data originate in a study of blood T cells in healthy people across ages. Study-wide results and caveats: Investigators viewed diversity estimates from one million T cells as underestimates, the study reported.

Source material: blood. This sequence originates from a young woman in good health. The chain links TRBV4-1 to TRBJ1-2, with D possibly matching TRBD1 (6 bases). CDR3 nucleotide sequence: TGCGCCAGCAGCCAAGTCGGCAGGGGTATGCGTAATGGCTACACCTTC. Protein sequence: CASSQVGRGMRNGYTF.